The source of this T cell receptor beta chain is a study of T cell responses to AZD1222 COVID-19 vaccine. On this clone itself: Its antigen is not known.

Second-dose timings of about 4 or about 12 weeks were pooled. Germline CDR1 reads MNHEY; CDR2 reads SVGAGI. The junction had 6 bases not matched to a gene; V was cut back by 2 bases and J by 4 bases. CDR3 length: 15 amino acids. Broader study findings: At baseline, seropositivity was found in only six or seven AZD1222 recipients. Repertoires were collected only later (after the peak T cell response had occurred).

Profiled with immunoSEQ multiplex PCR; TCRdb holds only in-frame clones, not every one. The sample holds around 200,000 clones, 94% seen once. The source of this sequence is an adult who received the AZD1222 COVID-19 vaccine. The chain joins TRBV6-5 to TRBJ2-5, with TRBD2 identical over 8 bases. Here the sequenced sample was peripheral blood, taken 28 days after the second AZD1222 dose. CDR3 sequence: CASSYDAGGGETQYF. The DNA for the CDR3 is TGTGCCAGCAGTTACGACGCCGGGGGGGGAGAGACCCAGTACTTC.